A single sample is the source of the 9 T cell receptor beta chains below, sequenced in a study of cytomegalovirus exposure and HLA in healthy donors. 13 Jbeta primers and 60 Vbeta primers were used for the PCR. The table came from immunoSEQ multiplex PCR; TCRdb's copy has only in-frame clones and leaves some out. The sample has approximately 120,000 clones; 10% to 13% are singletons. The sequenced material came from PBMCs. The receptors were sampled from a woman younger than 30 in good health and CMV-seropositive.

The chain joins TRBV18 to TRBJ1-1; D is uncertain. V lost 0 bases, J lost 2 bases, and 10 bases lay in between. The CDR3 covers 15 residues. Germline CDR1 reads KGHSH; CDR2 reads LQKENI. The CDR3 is CASSPPSSINTEAFF. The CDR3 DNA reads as TGTGCCAGCTCACCACCGAGTTCGATAAACACTGAAGCTTTCTTT.

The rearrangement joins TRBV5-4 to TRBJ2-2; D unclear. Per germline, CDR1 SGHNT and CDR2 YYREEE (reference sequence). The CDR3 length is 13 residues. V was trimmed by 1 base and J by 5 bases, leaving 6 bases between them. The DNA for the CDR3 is TGTGCCAGCAGCTTGTTTCAGACCGGGGAGCTGTTTTTT. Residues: CASSLFQTGELFF. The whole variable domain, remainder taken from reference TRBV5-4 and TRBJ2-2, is ETGVTQSPTHLIKTRGQQVTLRCSSQSGHNTVSWYQQALGQGPQFIFQYYREEENGRGNFPPRFSGLQFPNYSSELNVNALELDDSALYLCASSLFQTGELFFGEGSRLTVL.

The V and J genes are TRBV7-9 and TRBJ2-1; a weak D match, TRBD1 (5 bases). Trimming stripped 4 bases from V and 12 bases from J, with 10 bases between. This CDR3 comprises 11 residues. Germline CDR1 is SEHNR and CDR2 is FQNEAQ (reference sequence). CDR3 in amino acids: CASSSGDRQFF. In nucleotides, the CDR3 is TGTGCCAGCAGCTCCGGAGACAGGCAGTTCTTC.

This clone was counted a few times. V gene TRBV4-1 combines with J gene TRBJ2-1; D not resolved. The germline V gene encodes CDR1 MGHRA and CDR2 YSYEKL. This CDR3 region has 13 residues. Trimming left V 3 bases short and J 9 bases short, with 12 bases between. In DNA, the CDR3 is TGCGCCAGCAGCCAGATTCTAGAAGGTGAGCAGTTCTTC. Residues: CASSQILEGEQFF.

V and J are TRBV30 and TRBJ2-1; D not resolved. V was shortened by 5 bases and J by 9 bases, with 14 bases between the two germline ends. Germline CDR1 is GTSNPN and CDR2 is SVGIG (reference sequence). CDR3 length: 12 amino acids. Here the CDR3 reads CAWSRHSVEQFF. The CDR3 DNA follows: TGTGCCTGGTCCCGACACTCGGTTGAGCAGTTCTTC.

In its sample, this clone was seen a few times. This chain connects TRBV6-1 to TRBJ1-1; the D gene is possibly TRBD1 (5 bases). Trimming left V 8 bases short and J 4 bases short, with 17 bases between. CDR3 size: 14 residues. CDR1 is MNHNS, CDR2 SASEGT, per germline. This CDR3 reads CASSLFRGGTEAFF. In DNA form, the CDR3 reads TGTGCCAGCTCCCTCTTTAGGGGAGGCACTGAAGCTTTCTTT.

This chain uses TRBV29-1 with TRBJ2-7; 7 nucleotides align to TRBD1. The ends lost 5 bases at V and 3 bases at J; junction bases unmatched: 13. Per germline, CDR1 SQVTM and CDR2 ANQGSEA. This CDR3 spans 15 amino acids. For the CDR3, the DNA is TGCAGCGTTATAGAGGGGGCGAAAAATAACTACGAGCAGTACTTC. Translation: CSVIEGAKNNYEQYF.

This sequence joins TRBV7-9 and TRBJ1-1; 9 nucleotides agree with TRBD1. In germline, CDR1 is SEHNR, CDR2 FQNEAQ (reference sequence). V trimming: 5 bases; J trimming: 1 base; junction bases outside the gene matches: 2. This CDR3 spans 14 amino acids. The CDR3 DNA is TGTGCCAGCAGCCGGACAGGGGCGAACACTGAAGCTTTCTTT. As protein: CASSRTGANTEAFF.

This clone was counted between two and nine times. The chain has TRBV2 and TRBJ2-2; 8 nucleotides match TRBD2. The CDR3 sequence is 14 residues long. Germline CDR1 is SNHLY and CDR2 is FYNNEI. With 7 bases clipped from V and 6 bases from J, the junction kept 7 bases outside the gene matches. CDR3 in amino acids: CASMGLGRAGELFF. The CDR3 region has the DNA TGTGCCAGCATGGGACTAGGGAGGGCCGGGGAGCTGTTTTTT.